The TCR beta chain described here comes from a study of T cell clones after liver transplantation. Assay used: immunoSEQ multiplex PCR; TCRdb lists only in-frame clones, some missing. The sample consists of thousands of clones, about two fifths of them appearing once. Alloreactive TCRbeta sequences came from sequencing proliferating CFSE-low cells in the MLR. To note about this clone: Antigen: not known.

Findings and limits, study-wide: Post-transplant time points were not standardized, so conclusions are preliminary. Graft donor-reactive T cells may have migrated into the graft rather than being deleted.

Germline V gene data show CDR1 as MDHEN and CDR2 as SYDVKM. CDR3 length equals 15 residues. V lost 6 bases to trimming and J lost 6 bases; unmatched junction nucleotides: 12. The chain has TRBV28 and TRBJ2-3, with 7 bases lining up with TRBD2. Sample: CD4+ T cells from cultured PBMCs. This clonotype was sampled from a human patient who received a liver transplant. T cells may partly derive from the graft donor. The CDR3 DNA sequence: TGTGCCAGCAGCCCCACGCGCGGGGGAGCGGATACGCAGTATTTT. Translated, it gives CASSPTRGGADTQYF.